Listed below are T cell receptor beta chains from one sample, sequenced in a study of T cell changes during pregnancy in multiple sclerosis. TCRdb's copy holds only in-frame clones and misses some; the assay was immunoSEQ multiplex PCR. Among about 44,000 clones listed, about 95% were seen once. This specimen was peripheral blood, taken in the second trimester of pregnancy. Receptors originate from a female donor with multiple sclerosis, enrolled in a pregnancy study. Each CDR3 is given with its conserved first and last residue. Fields, in order: J gene, V gene, CDR3 protein.

J gene: TRBJ2-7; V gene: TRBV7-2; CDR3 protein: CASGSSTGVPSYEQYF
J gene: TRBJ1-1; V gene: TRBV6-1; CDR3 protein: CASSNGGAGDTEAFF
J gene: TRBJ1-1; V gene: TRBV5-1; CDR3 protein: CASSLGWGGTEAFF
J gene: TRBJ2-1; V gene: TRBV6-1; CDR3 protein: CASSGRTGGAGDEQFF
J gene: TRBJ2-1; V gene: TRBV6-5; CDR3 protein: CASTLGGSGEQFF
J gene: TRBJ1-5; V gene: TRBV7-2; CDR3 protein: CASSYTGTPDQPQHF
J gene: TRBJ2-1; V gene: TRBV7-6; CDR3 protein: CASSSGLAGGFYNEQFF
J gene: TRBJ1-1; V gene: TRBV7-6; CDR3 protein: CASSLGQNTEAFF
J gene: TRBJ2-7; V gene: TRBV6-1; CDR3 protein: CASSEETGGSYEQYF
J gene: TRBJ2-1; V gene: TRBV5-4; CDR3 protein: CASSPRGGSANEQFF
J gene: TRBJ2-3; V gene: TRBV19; CDR3 protein: CASTRRSHTDTQYF
J gene: TRBJ2-1; V gene: TRBV7-6; CDR3 protein: CASSLYGTSGRRNEQFF
J gene: TRBJ1-6; V gene: TRBV5-1; CDR3 protein: CASSLAGGDNSPLHF
J gene: TRBJ2-7; V gene: TRBV5-4; CDR3 protein: CASSYGGTYEQYF
J gene: TRBJ2-2; V gene: TRBV27; CDR3 protein: CASSGQGLTGELFF
J gene: TRBJ2-1; V gene: TRBV7-9; CDR3 protein: CASSSPGGPSGGHNEQFF
J gene: TRBJ1-1; V gene: TRBV5-1; CDR3 protein: CASSFRGGTEAFF
J gene: TRBJ2-7; V gene: TRBV5-1; CDR3 protein: CASSDSGLAAPYEQYF
J gene: TRBJ2-2; V gene: TRBV18; CDR3 protein: CASSPSGGDNTGELFF
J gene: TRBJ1-1; V gene: TRBV5-4; CDR3 protein: CASSFPGTGNTEAFF
J gene: TRBJ2-1; V gene: TRBV30; CDR3 protein: CAWSVGTGGGYEQFF
J gene: TRBJ1-4; V gene: TRBV18; CDR3 protein: CASSSGQGTLATNEKLFF
J gene: TRBJ2-1; V gene: TRBV12-5; CDR3 protein: CASGLLRGTYNEQFF
J gene: TRBJ1-5; V gene: TRBV7-2; CDR3 protein: CASSLAANSNQPQHF
J gene: TRBJ1-3; V gene: TRBV9; CDR3 protein: CASSVFDRASGNTIYF
J gene: TRBJ2-7; V gene: TRBV28; CDR3 protein: CASSLTGVSREQYF
J gene: TRBJ2-3; V gene: TRBV7-9; CDR3 protein: CASSSRISGDVPGDTQYF
J gene: TRBJ1-5; V gene: TRBV28; CDR3 protein: CASSTRQGSSNQPQHF
J gene: TRBJ2-2; V gene: TRBV28; CDR3 protein: CASSFAWGRPNTGELFF